This T cell receptor (beta chain) is drawn from a study of cytomegalovirus exposure and HLA in healthy donors. As for this clone: As yet, its antigen is unknown.

The PCR ran on 60 Vbeta and 13 Jbeta primers. Produced via immunoSEQ multiplex PCR; TCRdb's table is partial and in-frame only. This table lists approximately 43,000 clones. Regarding the study as a whole: Investigators reported 150 to 200 TCR beta chains as tied to cytomegalovirus. Highly shared sequence variants in one cluster were likely a sequencing artifact. There were reportedly fewer N-insertions in an Asian-associated ancestry cluster than the approximately 670-donor mean, in a later analysis.

The V end lost 6 bases, the J end lost 9 bases, and 15 bases lay between the germline ends. This CDR3 comprises 11 residues. CDR1 and CDR2 from the germline V gene are SQVTM and ANQGSEA. This clonotype originated in a woman in her twenties or thirties in good health and CMV-seronegative. This rearrangement joins TRBV29-1 to TRBJ2-7; possibly TRBD2 for D (7 bases). Sequencing was performed on PBMCs. The CDR3 nucleotides are TGCAGCGTGGGGGGGGCACTTGGGCAGTACTTC. This codes for CSVGGALGQYF.